A single sample is the source of the 25 T cell receptor beta chains below, sequenced in a study of blood T cell repertoires in COVID-19. Generated by immunoSEQ multiplex PCR, the TCRdb table keeps only in-frame clones and is missing some. The sample has about 310,000 clones; approximately 86% are singletons. Sequenced input: peripheral blood. These receptors came from a man between 18 and 35 years old with active or convalescent COVID-19.

The genes are TRBV28 and TRBJ2-3, with 13 bases fitting TRBD2. J lost 6 bases, V lost 9 bases, and 12 bases had no gene match. Germline assignment: CDR1 MDHEN and CDR2 SYDVKM. CDR3 length: 16 amino acids. In nucleotides, the CDR3 is TGTGCCAGTAGGATAAGGGGACTAGCGGGATCCGATACGCAGTATTTT. It is translated as CASRIRGLAGSDTQYF.

This clone was observed a few times. This chain joins TRBV29-1 and TRBJ2-2; 7 bases line up with TRBD2. This CDR3 comprises 13 residues. The germline gives CDR1 SQVTM, CDR2 ANQGSEA. With 1 base clipped from V and 10 bases from J, the junction kept 6 bases outside the gene matches. The CDR3: CSVEGGGEEELFF. CDR3 DNA: TGCAGCGTTGAAGGGGGGGGTGAGGAGGAGCTGTTTTTT.

The V call is TRBV27, the J call TRBJ1-4; 8 positions match TRBD1. This CDR3 spans 16 amino acids. Germline lookup yields CDR1 MNHEY and CDR2 SMNVEV (reference sequence). Trimming removed 6 bases from V and 7 bases from J; junction bases left unmatched: 13. The CDR3 loop is CASSQRVRGRVEKLFF. The CDR3 region has the DNA TGTGCCAGCAGCCAAAGGGTCAGGGGGCGCGTTGAAAAACTGTTTTTT.

The chain carries TRBV3-1 (or the pseudogene TRBV3-2) and TRBJ2-5; 16 bases fit TRBD2. Losses at the gene ends were 3 bases for V and 5 bases for J; bases not matched to a gene: 3. The CDR3 is 16 residues long. CDR1 LGHDT and CDR2 YNNKEL come from the germline V gene (reference sequence). This CDR3 is CASSQGLAGGRETQYF. CDR3 bases: TGTGCCAGCAGCCAGGGACTAGCGGGGGGGCGGGAGACCCAGTACTTC.

The CDR3 DNA reads TGTGCCAGCAGCTTCGGGACAGAGGCAGGCTACACCTTC. It translates to CASSFGTEAGYTF. The chain carries TRBV7-9 and TRBJ1-2; 7 bases are a match to TRBD1. V lost 3 bases, J lost 8 bases, and 6 bases stayed unmatched. The CDR3 loop spans 13 amino acids. Germline values: CDR1 SEHNR, CDR2 FQNEAQ (reference sequence).

The rearrangement uses TRBV5-1 and TRBJ2-5; weak D call: TRBD1 (5 bases). Germline V lookup: CDR1 SGHRS, CDR2 YFSETQ. There are 15 residues in the CDR3. The germline V and J ends were trimmed by 4 bases and 5 bases, with 18 bases remaining between them. CDR3 residues: CASSPQAGPRETQYF. Here the CDR3 DNA reads TGCGCCAGCAGCCCTCAGGCAGGGCCTAGGGAGACCCAGTACTTC.

This rearrangement joins TRBV7-7 to TRBJ2-1; D remains unclear. The germline V gene encodes CDR1 SSHAT and CDR2 FNYEAQ (reference sequence). Trimming took off 5 bases at V and 8 bases at J, with 19 bases between the two ends. The CDR3 covers 15 residues. CDR3 sequence (DNA): TGTGCCAGCAGCCCTGAGTGGAGCGTTGAGGATGAGCAGTTCTTC. Protein: CASSPEWSVEDEQFF.

This chain links TRBV28 with TRBJ2-3; D is possibly TRBD1 (6 bases). Germline-derived CDR1 and CDR2 are MDHEN and SYDVKM. Trimming shortened V by 6 bases and J by 0 bases, and 22 bases separated the two germline ends. CDR3 length equals 18 residues. The CDR3 is CASRQRGLRAASTDTQYF. The CDR3, as DNA: TGTGCCAGCAGACAAAGGGGGTTAAGGGCTGCTAGCACAGATACGCAGTATTTT.

The chain joins TRBV13 to TRBJ1-1, with a possible D match to TRBD1 (6 bases). The germline V and J ends were trimmed by 5 bases and 5 bases, with 18 bases remaining between them. Germline V gene sequence: CDR1 PRHDT, CDR2 FYEKMQ (reference sequence). The CDR3 has 15 residues. CDR3 sequence reads: CASSPIQGSITEAFF. CDR3 nucleotides: TGTGCCAGCAGCCCGATCCAGGGGAGTATAACTGAAGCTTTCTTT.

A single count supports this clone. The rearrangement uses TRBV7-9 and TRBJ2-7, with D possibly being TRBD2 (5 bases). Germline loops: CDR1 SEHNR, CDR2 FQNEAQ (reference sequence). V was cut by 5 bases and J by 0 bases, with 17 bases left in between. The CDR3 covers 16 residues. CDR3 protein: CASSQDGGFSSYEQYF. DNA of the CDR3: TGTGCCAGCAGCCAAGATGGAGGTTTTAGCTCCTACGAGCAGTACTTC.

CDR3 in amino acids: CASSNGLAGGLSYNEQFF. In DNA, the CDR3 is TGTGCCAGCAGCAACGGACTAGCGGGGGGACTCTCCTACAATGAGCAGTTCTTC. The chain couples TRBV13 to TRBJ2-1; the match to TRBD2 covers 14 bases. The CDR3 spans 18 residues. CDR1 is PRHDT, CDR2 FYEKMQ, per germline (reference sequence). Unmatched junction bases numbered 6, after V lost 5 bases and J lost 0 bases.

V is TRBV4-3 and J is TRBJ2-7; D is possibly TRBD1 (5 bases). V dropped 0 bases and J dropped 2 bases, with 14 bases sitting between them. CDR3 length equals 16 residues. Germline assignment: CDR1 LGHNA and CDR2 YSLEER. CDR3 DNA sequence: TGCGCCAGCAGCCAAGATTGGGGCCAGCACCCCTACGAGCAGTACTTC. It codes for CASSQDWGQHPYEQYF.

The rearrangement uses TRBV12-3 or TRBV12-4 and TRBJ2-7, with D uncertain. The CDR3 length is 13 residues. V was cut by 5 bases and J by 2 bases, with 10 bases left in between. CDR3 amino acids: CASSLTFAYEQYF. CDR3 nucleotide sequence: TGTGCCAGCAGTCTCACTTTTGCCTACGAGCAGTACTTC.

The V call is TRBV10-3, the J call TRBJ1-6, with 7 bases lining up with TRBD1. Germline V gene lookup returns CDR1 ENHRY and CDR2 SYGVKD. This CDR3 contains 13 residues. The CDR3 region has the DNA TGTGCGACGACAGGGACCTATAATTCACCCCTCCACTTT. It is translated as CATTGTYNSPLHF.

The CDR3 spells CASSSGGIGYNSPLHF. CDR3 in DNA: TGTGCCAGCTCATCCGGGGGAATCGGGTATAATTCACCCCTCCACTTT. The chain links TRBV14 to TRBJ1-6, with D possibly matching TRBD1 (5 bases). This CDR3 has 16 amino acids. Trimming pared 8 bases from V and 4 bases from J, leaving 18 bases between. Per germline, CDR1 SGHDN and CDR2 FVKESK.

The V and J genes are TRBV28 and TRBJ1-3; 7 positions match TRBD1. CDR3 length: 15 amino acids. V lost 3 bases and J lost 7; bases outside the gene matches: 9. CDR1 is MDHEN, CDR2 SYDVKM, per germline. CDR3 nucleotides: TGTGCCAGCAGTTTCGCGGCGACAGGGATTAACACCATATATTTT. Translation gives CASSFAATGINTIYF.

As concerns this clone: Other DNA sequences in the same sample also yield this CDR3. The CDR3 protein is CASSRQGEAFF. CDR3 coding DNA: TGTGCCAGCAGCCGTCAGGGCGAAGCTTTCTTT. The chain has TRBV3-1 (or the pseudogene TRBV3-2) and TRBJ1-1; D may be TRBD1 (5 bases). V dropped 4 bases and J dropped 8 bases, with 8 bases sitting between them. In germline, CDR1 is LGHDT, CDR2 YNNKEL (reference sequence). The CDR3 extends over 11 amino acids.

The V gene is TRBV6-5, the J gene TRBJ1-1, with D maybe TRBD1 (6 bases). The V gene lost 7 bases and the J gene lost 7 bases, with 10 bases spanning the gap. The CDR3 is made up of 11 amino acids. Germline lookup yields CDR1 MNHEY and CDR2 SVGAGI. This chain's CDR3 is CASIAGVEAFF. CDR3 DNA: TGTGCCAGCATTGCAGGGGTTGAAGCTTTCTTT.

This clone was seen a single time. The chain combines TRBV9 with TRBJ2-3, with a weak D call TRBD2 (6 bases). V lost 0 bases, J lost 1 base, and 9 bases lay in between. The CDR3 loop spans 15 amino acids. Germline assignment: CDR1 SGDLS and CDR2 YYNGEE. The DNA of the CDR3 is TGTGCCAGCAGCGTAGTTGCGGGACGCACAGATACGCAGTATTTT. It codes for CASSVVAGRTDTQYF.

V and J are TRBV14 and TRBJ1-2; TRBD1 aligns across 10 bases. Germline V gives CDR1 SGHDN, CDR2 FVKESK. With V trimmed by 4 bases and J by 8 bases, 7 bases remained unmatched. The CDR3 totals 14 residues. This CDR3 is CASSRWTGGGGYTF. In DNA form, the CDR3 reads TGTGCCAGCAGCCGATGGACAGGGGGAGGAGGCTACACCTTC.

The table lists this clone with a few counts. This chain joins TRBV18 and TRBJ1-1; TRBD1 is a possible D gene (6 bases). Trimming cost V 1 base and J 0 bases, with 15 bases left between them. CDR1 KGHSH and CDR2 LQKENI come from the germline V gene. The CDR3 runs 17 residues. Written as DNA, the CDR3 is TGTGCCAGCTCACCACTGGCACCGGACAGCATGAACACTGAAGCTTTCTTT. It codes for CASSPLAPDSMNTEAFF.

This clone was counted ten times or more. The chain couples TRBV24-1 to TRBJ2-2; weak D call: TRBD1 (6 bases). There are 14 residues in the CDR3. Trimming stripped 2 bases from V and 11 bases from J, with 14 bases between. CDR1 and CDR2 from the germline V gene are KGHDR and SFDVKD. The CDR3 spells CATSDSVQGGELFF. The CDR3 DNA follows: TGTGCCACCAGTGATTCTGTACAGGGCGGAGAGCTGTTTTTT.

The gene calls are TRBV5-1 and TRBJ2-5, with TRBD2 identical over 10 bases. The CDR3 has 15 amino acids. V shed 0 bases and J 4 bases; nucleotides not matched to a gene: 3. Germline V CDR1 and CDR2: SGHRS, YFSETQ. The DNA of the CDR3 is TGCGCCAGCAGCTTGGTAGCGGGGGGCTTAGAGACCCAGTACTTC. Translated, it gives CASSLVAGGLETQYF.

J is TRBJ1-5 and V is TRBV9; a possible D gene is TRBD1 (6 bases). Trimming left V 0 bases short and J 3 bases short, with 10 bases between. The CDR3 has 15 residues. Germline CDR1 reads SGDLS; CDR2 reads YYNGEE. CDR3 DNA sequence: TGTGCCAGCAGCGTAGAGGCAGGGGACAATCAGCCCCAGCATTTT. Translated, it gives CASSVEAGDNQPQHF.

V gene TRBV12-3 or TRBV12-4 combines with J gene TRBJ1-4; D gene ambiguous. V shed 5 bases and J shed 10 bases, with 11 bases lying between them. The CDR3 is 12 residues long. The CDR3 loop is CASSKWEAKLFF. CDR3 in DNA: TGTGCCAGCAGTAAGTGGGAGGCAAAACTGTTTTTT.